A selection of T cell receptor beta chains follows, all from one sample in a study of T cell responses to AZD1222 COVID-19 vaccine. Only in-frame clones appear in the TCRdb table, and some are missing; sequencing was by immunoSEQ multiplex PCR. The sample has approximately 100,000 clones, about 88% seen once. Sequenced here: peripheral blood, sampled on day 0 of AZD1222 vaccination. These receptors were obtained from an adult in good health. The CDR3 runs from the conserved cysteine through the conserved F or W. The order of the fields is V gene, clone size, CDR3 protein. Clone size appears in some rows only: once, few, many, or a class for an expanded clone.

TRBV6-5 | NA | CASSRDRRYSPLHF
TRBV18 | NA | CASSPPDFSGNTIYF
TRBV11-2 | NA | CASSLDWQVNQPQHF
TRBV6-5 | NA | CASSFRGPTHNEQFF
TRBV5-1 | NA | CASSLVGATTNEKLFF
TRBV5-5 | NA | CASSLNVRTGPYEQYF
TRBV5-4 | few | CASSFQGPLHYEQYF
TRBV2 | NA | CASSEDNRGVTSPLHF
TRBV5-1 | NA | CASRGYSVQETQYF
TRBV2 | NA | CASTSNSPLHF
TRBV19 | NA | CASSIRAPKEGYTF
TRBV7-9 | NA | CASSLVVEGAFF
TRBV10-3 | NA | CAISEGGQGLNEQFF
TRBV6-4 | NA | CASSEGGGAYNEQFF
TRBV27 | NA | CASSPLSAGNEQFF
TRBV5-1 | NA | CASSLEQGAPLHF
TRBV27 | NA | CASSPWTGMGEQYF
TRBV12-3/TRBV12-4 | NA | CASRDRGSSFAF
TRBV6-2/TRBV6-3 | NA | CASSSAEETQYF
TRBV5-1 | NA | CASRLDGGGEAFF
TRBV6-2/TRBV6-3 | NA | CASSYAYGYTF
TRBV19 | NA | CASSFLDRVAGNTIYF
TRBV29-1 | NA | CSVSGGRNEQFF
TRBV29-1 | once | CSVEYVGNYGSTF